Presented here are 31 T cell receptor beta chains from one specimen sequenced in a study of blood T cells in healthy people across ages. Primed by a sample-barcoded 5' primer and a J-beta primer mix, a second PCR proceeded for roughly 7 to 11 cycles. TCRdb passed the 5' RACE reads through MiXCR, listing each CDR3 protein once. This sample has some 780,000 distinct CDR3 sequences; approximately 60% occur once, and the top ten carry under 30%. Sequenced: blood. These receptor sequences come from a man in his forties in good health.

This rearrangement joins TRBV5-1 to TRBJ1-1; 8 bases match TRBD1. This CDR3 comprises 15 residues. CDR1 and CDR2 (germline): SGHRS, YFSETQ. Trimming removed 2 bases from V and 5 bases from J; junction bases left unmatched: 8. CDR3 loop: CASSLQGQGVTEAFF. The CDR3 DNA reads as TGCGCCAGCAGCTTACAAGGACAGGGAGTAACTGAAGCTTTCTTT.

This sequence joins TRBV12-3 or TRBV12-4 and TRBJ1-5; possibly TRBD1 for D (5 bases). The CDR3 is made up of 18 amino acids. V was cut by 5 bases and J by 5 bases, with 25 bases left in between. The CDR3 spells CASSPPKGRIPQDQPQHF. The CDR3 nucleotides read TGTGCCAGCAGTCCCCCGAAGGGGCGCATACCACAAGATCAGCCCCAGCATTTT.

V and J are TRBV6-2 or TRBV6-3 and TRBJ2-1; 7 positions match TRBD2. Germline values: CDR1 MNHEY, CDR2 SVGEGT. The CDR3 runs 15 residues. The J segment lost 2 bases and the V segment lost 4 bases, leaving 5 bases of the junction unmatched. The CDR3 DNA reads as TGTGCCAGCAGTTCTAGCGGAGGAGCCTACAATGAGCAGTTCTTC. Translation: CASSSSGGAYNEQFF.

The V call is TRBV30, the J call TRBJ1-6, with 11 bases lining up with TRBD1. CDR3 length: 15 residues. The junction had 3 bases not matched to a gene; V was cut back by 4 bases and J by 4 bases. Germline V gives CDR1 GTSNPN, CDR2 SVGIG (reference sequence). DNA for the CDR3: TGTGCCTGGACCGGGGACAGGGGGTATAATTCACCCCTCCACTTT. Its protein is CAWTGDRGYNSPLHF.

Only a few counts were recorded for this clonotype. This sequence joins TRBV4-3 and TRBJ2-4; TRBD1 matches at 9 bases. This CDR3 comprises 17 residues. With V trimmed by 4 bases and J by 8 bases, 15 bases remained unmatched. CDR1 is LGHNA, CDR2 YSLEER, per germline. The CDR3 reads CASSRSIPGDREDIQYF. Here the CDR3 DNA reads TGCGCCAGCAGCCGGAGCATACCCGGGGACAGGGAGGACATTCAGTACTTC.

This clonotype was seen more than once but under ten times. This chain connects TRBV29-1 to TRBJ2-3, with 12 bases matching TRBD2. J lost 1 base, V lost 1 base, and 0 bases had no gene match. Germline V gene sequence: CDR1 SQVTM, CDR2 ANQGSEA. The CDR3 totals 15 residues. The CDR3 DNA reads TGCAGCGTTGAAGGGACTAGCGGGGGCACAGATACGCAGTATTTT. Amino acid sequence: CSVEGTSGGTDTQYF.

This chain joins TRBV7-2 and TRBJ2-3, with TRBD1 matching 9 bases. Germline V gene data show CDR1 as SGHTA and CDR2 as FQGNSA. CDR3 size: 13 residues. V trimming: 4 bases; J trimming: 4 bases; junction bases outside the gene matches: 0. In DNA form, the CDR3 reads TGTGCCAGCAGCTGGGACAGGGCAGATACGCAGTATTTT. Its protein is CASSWDRADTQYF.

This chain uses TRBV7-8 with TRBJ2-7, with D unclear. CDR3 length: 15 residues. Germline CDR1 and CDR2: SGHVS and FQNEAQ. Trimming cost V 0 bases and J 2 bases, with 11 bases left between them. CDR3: CASSLAIDGTYEQYF. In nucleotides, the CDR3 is TGTGCCAGCAGCTTAGCTATAGACGGAACCTACGAGCAGTACTTC.

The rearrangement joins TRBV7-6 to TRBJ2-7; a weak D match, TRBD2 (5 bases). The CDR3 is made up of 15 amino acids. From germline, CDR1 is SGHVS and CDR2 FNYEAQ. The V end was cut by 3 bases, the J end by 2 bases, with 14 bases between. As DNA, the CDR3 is TGTGCCAGCAGCTTTGGGCAGCGGATTACCTACGAGCAGTACTTC. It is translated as CASSFGQRITYEQYF.

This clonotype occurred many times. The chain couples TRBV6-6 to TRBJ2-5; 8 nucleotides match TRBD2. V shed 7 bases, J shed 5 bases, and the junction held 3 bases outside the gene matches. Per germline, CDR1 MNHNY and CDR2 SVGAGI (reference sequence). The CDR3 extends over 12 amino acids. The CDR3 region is CASISGGETQYF. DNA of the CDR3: TGTGCCAGCATCTCGGGAGGGGAGACCCAGTACTTC.

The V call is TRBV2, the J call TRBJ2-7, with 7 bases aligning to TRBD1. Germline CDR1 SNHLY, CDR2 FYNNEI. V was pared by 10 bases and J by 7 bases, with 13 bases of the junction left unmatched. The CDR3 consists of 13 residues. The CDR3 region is CATGTDDTGEQYF. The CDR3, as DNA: TGTGCCACGGGGACAGACGATACTGGGGAGCAGTACTTC.

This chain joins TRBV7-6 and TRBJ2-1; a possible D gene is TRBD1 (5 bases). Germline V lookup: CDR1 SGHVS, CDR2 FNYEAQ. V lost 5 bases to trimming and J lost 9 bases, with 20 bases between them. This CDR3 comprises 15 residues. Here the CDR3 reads CASSQTTGSASEQFF. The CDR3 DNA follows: TGTGCCAGCAGCCAAACCACAGGATCGGCGTCTGAGCAGTTCTTC.

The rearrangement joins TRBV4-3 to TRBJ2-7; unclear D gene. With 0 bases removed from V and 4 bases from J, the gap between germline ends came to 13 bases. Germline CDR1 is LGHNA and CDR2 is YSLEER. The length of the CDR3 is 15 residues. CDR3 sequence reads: CASSQDLALRYEQYF. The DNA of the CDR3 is TGCGCCAGCAGCCAAGATCTCGCTTTGAGGTACGAGCAGTACTTC.

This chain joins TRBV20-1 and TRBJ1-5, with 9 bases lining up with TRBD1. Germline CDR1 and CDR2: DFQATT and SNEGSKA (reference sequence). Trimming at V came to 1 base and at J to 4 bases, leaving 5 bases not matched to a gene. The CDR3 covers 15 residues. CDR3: CSARALTGGNQPQHF. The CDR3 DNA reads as TGCAGTGCTAGAGCTCTGACAGGGGGTAATCAGCCCCAGCATTTT.

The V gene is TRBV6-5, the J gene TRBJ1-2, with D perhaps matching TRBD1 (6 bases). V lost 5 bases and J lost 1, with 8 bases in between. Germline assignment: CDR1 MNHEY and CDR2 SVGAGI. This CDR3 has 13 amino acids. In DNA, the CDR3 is TGTGCCAGCAGTCGGACAGTTAACTATGGCTACACCTTC. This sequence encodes CASSRTVNYGYTF.

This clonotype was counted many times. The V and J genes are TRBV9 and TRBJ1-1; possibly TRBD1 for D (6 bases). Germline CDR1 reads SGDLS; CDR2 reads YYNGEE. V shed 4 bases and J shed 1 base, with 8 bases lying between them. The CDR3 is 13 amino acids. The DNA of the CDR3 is TGTGCCAGCAGCCAGACAGGGAACACTGAAGCTTTCTTT. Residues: CASSQTGNTEAFF.

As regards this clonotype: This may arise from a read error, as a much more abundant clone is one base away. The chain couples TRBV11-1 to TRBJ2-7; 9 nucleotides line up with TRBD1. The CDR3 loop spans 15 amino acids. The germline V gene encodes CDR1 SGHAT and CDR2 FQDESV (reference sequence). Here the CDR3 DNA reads TGTGCCAGCAGCTTAGACGGACAGGGGTCCTACAAGCAGTACTTC. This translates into CASSLDGQGSYKQYF.

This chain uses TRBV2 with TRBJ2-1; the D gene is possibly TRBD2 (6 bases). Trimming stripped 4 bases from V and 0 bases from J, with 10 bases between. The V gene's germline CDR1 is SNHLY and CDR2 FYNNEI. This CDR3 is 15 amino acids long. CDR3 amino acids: CASSVRGSSYNEQFF. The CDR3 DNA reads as TGTGCCAGCAGTGTGCGGGGAAGCTCCTACAATGAGCAGTTCTTC.

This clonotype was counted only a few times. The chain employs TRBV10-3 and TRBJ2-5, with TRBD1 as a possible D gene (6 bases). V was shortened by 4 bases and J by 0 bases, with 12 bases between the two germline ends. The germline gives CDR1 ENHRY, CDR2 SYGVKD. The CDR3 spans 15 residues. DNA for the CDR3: TGTGCCATCAGTGGCAGGACAGCTAACCAAGAGACCCAGTACTTC. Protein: CAISGRTANQETQYF.

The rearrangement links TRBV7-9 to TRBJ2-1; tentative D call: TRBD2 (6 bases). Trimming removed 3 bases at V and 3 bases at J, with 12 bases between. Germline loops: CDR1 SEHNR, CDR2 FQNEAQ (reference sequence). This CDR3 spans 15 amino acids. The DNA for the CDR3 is TGTGCCAGCAGCTTTCGGGGGAATCTCTACAATGAGCAGTTCTTC. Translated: CASSFRGNLYNEQFF. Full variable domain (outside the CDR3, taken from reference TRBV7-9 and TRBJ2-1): DTGVSQNPRHKITKRGQNVTFRCDPISEHNRLYWYRQTLGQGPEFLTYFQNEAQLEKSRLLSDRFSAERPKGSFSTLEIQRTEQGDSAMYLCASSFRGNLYNEQFFGPGTRLTVL.

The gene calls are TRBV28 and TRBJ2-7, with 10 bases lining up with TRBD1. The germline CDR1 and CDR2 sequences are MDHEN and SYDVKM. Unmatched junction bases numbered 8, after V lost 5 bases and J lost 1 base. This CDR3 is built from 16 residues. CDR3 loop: CASSIPTGGPSYEQYF. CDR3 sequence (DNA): TGTGCCAGCAGTATCCCGACAGGGGGCCCATCCTACGAGCAGTACTTC.

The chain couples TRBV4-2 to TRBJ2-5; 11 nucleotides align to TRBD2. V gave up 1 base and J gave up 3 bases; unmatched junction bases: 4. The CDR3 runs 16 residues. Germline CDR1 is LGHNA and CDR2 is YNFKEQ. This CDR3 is CASSQGVAGGEETQYF. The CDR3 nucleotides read TGTGCCAGCAGCCAAGGGGTAGCGGGAGGGGAAGAGACCCAGTACTTC.

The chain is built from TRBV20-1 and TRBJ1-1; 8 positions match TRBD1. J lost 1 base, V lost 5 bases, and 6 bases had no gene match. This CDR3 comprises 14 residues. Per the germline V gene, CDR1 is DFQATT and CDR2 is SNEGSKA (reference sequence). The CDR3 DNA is TGCAGTGCTGCGCGGGACAGGACGAACACTGAAGCTTTCTTT. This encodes CSAARDRTNTEAFF.

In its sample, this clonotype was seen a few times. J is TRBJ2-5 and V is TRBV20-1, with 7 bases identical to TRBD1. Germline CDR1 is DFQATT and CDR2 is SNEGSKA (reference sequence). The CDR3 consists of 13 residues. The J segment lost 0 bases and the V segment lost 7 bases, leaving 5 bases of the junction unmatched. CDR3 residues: CSGQGQNQETQYF. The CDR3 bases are TGCAGTGGGCAGGGACAGAACCAAGAGACCCAGTACTTC.

The CDR3 DNA is TGCAGCGTTGTTAAGGGGGCGATTGGCTATGGCTACACCTTC. This gives the protein CSVVKGAIGYGYTF. The chain carries TRBV29-1 and TRBJ1-2; 7 nucleotides match TRBD1. Germline CDR1 is SQVTM and CDR2 is ANQGSEA. With 4 bases clipped from V and 4 bases from J, the junction kept 9 bases outside the gene matches. The length of the CDR3 is 14 residues. The full variable domain, with the rest looked up from reference TRBV29-1 and TRBJ1-2, is SAVISQKPSRDICQRGTSLTIQCQVDSQVTMMFWYRQQPGQSLTLIATANQGSEATYESGFVIDKFPISRPNLTFSTLTVSNMSPEDSSIYLCSVVKGAIGYGYTFGSGTRLTVV.

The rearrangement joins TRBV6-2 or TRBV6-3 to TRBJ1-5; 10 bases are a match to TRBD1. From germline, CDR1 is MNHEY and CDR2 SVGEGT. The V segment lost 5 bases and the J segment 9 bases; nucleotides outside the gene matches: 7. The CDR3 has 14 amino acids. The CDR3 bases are TGTGCCAGCAGTACGGGACAGGGGATTAGGCCCCAGCATTTT. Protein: CASSTGQGIRPQHF.

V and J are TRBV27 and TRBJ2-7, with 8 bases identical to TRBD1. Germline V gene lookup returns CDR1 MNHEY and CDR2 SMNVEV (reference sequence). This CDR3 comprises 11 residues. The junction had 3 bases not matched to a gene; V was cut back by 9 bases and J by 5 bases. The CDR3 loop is CASYRGDEQYF. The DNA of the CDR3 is TGTGCCAGTTACAGGGGGGACGAGCAGTACTTC.

Here the CDR3 reads CSVSVIGETQFF. The DNA for the CDR3 is TGCAGCGTTTCGGTCATCGGGGAGACCCAGTTCTTC. The chain has TRBV29-1 and TRBJ2-1; possible D gene TRBD2, 5 bases. Germline CDR1 SQVTM, CDR2 ANQGSEA. The CDR3 consists of 12 residues. V lost 5 bases to trimming and J lost 13 bases, with 18 bases between them.

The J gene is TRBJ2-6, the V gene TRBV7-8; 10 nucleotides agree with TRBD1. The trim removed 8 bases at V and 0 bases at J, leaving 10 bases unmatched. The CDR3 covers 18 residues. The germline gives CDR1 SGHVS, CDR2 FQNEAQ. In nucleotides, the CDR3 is TGTGCCAGCCCGCCGGGACAGGGGACTTACTCTGGGGCCAACGTCCTGACTTTC. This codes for CASPPGQGTYSGANVLTF.

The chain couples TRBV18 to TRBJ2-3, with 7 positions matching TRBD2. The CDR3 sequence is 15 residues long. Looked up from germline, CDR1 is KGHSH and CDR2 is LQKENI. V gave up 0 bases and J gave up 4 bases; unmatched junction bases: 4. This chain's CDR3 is CASSPPLAESDTQYF. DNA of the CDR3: TGTGCCAGCTCACCACCGCTAGCGGAGTCAGATACGCAGTATTTT.

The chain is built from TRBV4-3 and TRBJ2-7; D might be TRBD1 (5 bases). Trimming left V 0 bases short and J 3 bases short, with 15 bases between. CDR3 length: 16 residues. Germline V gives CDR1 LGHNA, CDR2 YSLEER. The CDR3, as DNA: TGCGCCAGCAGCCAAGAGTTTCAGGGCTCCCTCTACGAGCAGTACTTC. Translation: CASSQEFQGSLYEQYF.